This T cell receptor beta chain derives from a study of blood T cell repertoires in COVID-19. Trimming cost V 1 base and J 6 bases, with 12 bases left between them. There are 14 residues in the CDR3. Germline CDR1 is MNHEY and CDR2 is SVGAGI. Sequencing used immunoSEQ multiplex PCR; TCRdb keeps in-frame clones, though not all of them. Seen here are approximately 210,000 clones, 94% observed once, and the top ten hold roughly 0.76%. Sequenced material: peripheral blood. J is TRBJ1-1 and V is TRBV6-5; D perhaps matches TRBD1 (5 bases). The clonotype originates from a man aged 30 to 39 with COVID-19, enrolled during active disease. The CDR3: CASSYWVGDSEAFF. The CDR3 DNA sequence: TGTGCCAGCAGTTACTGGGTAGGGGATTCTGAAGCTTTCTTT.